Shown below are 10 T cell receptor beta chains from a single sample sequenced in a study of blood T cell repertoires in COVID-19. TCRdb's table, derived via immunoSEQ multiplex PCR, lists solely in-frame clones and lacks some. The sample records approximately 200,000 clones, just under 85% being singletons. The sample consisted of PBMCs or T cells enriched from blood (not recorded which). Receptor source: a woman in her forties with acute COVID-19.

This chain's CDR3 is CAWRGQGASNEQFF. CDR3 DNA: TGTGCCTGGAGAGGACAGGGGGCAAGTAATGAGCAGTTCTTC. V and J are TRBV30 and TRBJ2-1, with 11 nucleotides matching TRBD1. The germline CDR1 and CDR2 sequences are GTSNPN and SVGIG (reference sequence). After removal of 3 bases from V and 7 bases from J, the junction contained 5 bases not matched to a gene. CDR3 length: 14 amino acids.

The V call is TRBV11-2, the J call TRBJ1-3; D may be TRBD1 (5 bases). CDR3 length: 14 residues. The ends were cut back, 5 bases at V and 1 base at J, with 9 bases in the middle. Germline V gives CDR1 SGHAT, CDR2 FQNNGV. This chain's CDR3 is CASSPGISGNTIYF. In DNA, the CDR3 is TGTGCCAGCAGCCCAGGGATATCTGGAAACACCATATATTTT.

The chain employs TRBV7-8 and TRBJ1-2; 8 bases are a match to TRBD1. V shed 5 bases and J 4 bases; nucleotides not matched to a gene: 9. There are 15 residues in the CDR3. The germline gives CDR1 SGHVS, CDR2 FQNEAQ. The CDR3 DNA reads TGTGCCAGCAGCCCATTAGGACAGGGCGGCTATGGCTACACCTTC. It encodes CASSPLGQGGYGYTF.

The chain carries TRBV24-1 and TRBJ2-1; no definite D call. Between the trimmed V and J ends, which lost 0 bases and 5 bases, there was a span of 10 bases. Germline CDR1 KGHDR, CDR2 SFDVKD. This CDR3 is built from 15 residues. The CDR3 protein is CATSDLAPKDNEQFF. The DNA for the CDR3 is TGTGCCACCAGTGATTTGGCCCCTAAAGACAATGAGCAGTTCTTC.

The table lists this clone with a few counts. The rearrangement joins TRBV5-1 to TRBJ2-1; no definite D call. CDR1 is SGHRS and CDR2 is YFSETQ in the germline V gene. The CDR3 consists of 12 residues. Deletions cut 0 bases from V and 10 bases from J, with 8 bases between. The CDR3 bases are TGCGCCAGCAGCTTGGGGTTGCGGGAGCAGTTCTTC. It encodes CASSLGLREQFF.

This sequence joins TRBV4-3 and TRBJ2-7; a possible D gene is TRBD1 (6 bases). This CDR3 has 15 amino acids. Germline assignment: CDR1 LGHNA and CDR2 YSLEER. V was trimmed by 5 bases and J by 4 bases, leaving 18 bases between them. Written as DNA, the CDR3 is TGCGCCAGCAGCACAGGCATCGGGACAAAATACGAGCAGTACTTC. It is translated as CASSTGIGTKYEQYF.

CDR3 loop: CASSLDPSGVTDTQYF. DNA for the CDR3: TGTGCCAGCAGCTTAGATCCTAGCGGGGTCACAGATACGCAGTATTTT. The chain uses TRBV11-2 and TRBJ2-3; TRBD2 matches 9 bases. The trim removed 0 bases at V and 2 bases at J, leaving 3 bases unmatched. Germline loops: CDR1 SGHAT, CDR2 FQNNGV. CDR3 length: 16 residues.

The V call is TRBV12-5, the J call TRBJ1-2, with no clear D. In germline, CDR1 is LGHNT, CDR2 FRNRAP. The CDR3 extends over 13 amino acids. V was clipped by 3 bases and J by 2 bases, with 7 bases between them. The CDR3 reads CASGFSSNYGYTF. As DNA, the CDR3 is TGTGCTAGTGGTTTCTCCTCGAACTATGGCTACACCTTC.

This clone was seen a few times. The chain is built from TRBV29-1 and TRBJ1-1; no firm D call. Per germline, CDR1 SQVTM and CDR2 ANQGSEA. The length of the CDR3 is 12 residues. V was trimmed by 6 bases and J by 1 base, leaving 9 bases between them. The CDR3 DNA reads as TGCAGCGTCGTTGTGGCGAACACTGAAGCTTTCTTT. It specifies CSVVVANTEAFF.

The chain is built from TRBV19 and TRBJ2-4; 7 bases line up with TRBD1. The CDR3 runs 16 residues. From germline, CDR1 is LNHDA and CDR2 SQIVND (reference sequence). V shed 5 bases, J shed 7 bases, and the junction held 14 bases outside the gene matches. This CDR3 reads CASSFRTGTVSNIQYF. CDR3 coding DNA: TGTGCCAGTAGTTTCCGGACCGGGACAGTGTCCAACATTCAGTACTTC.